This TCR beta chain was found in a study of CD8+ T cells in alopecia areata (dated by TCRdb to the late 2010s). As for the study more broadly: Treated patients were enrolled in an open-label pilot trial of oral tofacitinib, 5 to 10 mg twice daily, for moderate-to-severe alopecia areata. Scalp clonality was compared among normal scalp (n=4), patchy alopecia areata scalp (n=8), and alopecia totalis/universalis scalp (n=8). TCRbeta CDR3 regions were amplified by immunoSEQ multiplex PCR with 35 Vbeta forward and 13 Jbeta reverse primers. To study T cell clonal expansion in alopecia areata, the researchers applied high-throughput TCRbeta sequencing to both the C3H/HeJ mouse model and human patients. Scalp tissue and sorted CD4+ and CD8+ peripheral blood T cells from patchy and totalis/universalis alopecia areata patients and from healthy controls were covered by human TCRbeta sequencing. Tofacitinib was given for 6 to 18 months, followed by 6 months of follow-up off drug to assess delayed response and recurrence. Patients on tofacitinib were biopsied at baseline and after 4 and 24 weeks of treatment, and several of the patients also had a later scalp biopsy. RNA came from the PAXgene miRNA kit for fixed scalp, the miRNeasy kit for PBMCs, and the RNeasy kit for mouse skin.

Beyond this particular receptor, the publication reports: Compared with mice, TCR sequences shared between patients were less clear, possibly partly because of HLA diversity across the patient population. Unlike mouse skin, where gammadelta T cells dominate, normal human skin contains resident alphabeta T cells that get sequenced too, which complicates analysis of the scalp TCR repertoire. Higher clonality and more expanded CD8+ clones were observed in lesional scalp than in normal scalp, particularly in alopecia totalis/universalis, a finding suggestive of antigenic drive.

Preparation of the library involved the immunoSEQ multiplex PCR assay. RNA was extracted from all samples and reverse transcribed into cDNA as template for TCR sequencing. SuperScript III was used to make first-strand cDNA, primed with a 2:1 mix of oligo-dT and random hexamers. A synthetic immune receptor repertoire was used to measure amplification bias, and any remaining bias was corrected computationally. Per the authors' processing: Raw reads were preprocessed to remove errors, and CDR3 was defined by IMGT conventions from the conserved cysteine to phenylalanine. Clonality was computed as 1 minus the Shannon entropy, with the entropy normalized by log2 of the number of productive unique TCRs. Whether scalp clones were CD4 or CD8 was inferred by matching scalp TCRbeta sequences against CD4 and CD8 repertoires sorted from blood. The clones in this table, taken by TCRdb from immuneACCESS, are in-frame only. Not every clone is retained; where verified, under half of the shortfall comes from an unresolved V gene, and the cause of the rest is unknown. The DNA gave D and trimming, while V, J and clone size come from that table. The sample profile shows 150,000 to 180,000 clones; about 51% of them were found once. Approximately 19% of the sample lies in the top ten.

About this clone: Its specific antigen is unknown. No qualities accompany the bases; no much larger clone lies one base away. The sample carries other DNA sequences with the same CDR3.

This specimen's time point label, per the study, means: baseline before oral tofacitinib. Lesional scalp punch biopsies and peripheral blood were collected from alopecia areata patients. After PBMCs were isolated by density centrifugation and stained for CD3, CD4 and CD8, a FACSAria was used to sort CD4+ and CD8+ T cells. V and J lose 0 bases and 7 bases, and a span of 10 bases separates them. Looking up the germline V gene yields CDR1 SGDLS and CDR2 YYNGEE. Reading from cysteine to phenylalanine, the CDR3 counts 13 amino acids. This entry keeps only the CDR3 DNA: 39 bases, framed from base 1. This TCR came from a human donor with alopecia areata. The sequence joins TRBV9 to TRBJ1-2; a tentative D match to TRBD1 spans 6 bases. The material was CD8+ T cells sorted from blood, obtained at week 0. The base sequence is TGTGCCAGCAGCGTAGAAGGCAGGGGTGGCTACACCTTC. It codes for CASSVEGRGGYTF.